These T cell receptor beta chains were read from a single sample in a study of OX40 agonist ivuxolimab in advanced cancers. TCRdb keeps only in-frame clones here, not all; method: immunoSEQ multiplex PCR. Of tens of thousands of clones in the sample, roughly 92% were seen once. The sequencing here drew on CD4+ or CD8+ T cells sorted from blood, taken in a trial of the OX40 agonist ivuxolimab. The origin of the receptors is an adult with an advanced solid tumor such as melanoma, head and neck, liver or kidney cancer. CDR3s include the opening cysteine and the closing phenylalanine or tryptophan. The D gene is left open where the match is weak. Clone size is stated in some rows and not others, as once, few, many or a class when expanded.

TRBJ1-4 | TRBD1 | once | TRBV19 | CASSQQGGGEKLFF | TGTGCCAGTTCCCAGCAGGGGGGCGGCGAAAAACTGTTTTTT
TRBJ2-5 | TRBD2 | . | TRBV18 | CASSPRIAGVETQYF | TGTGCCAGCTCACCACGAATAGCGGGAGTGGAGACCCAGTACTTC
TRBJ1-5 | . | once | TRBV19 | CASSIESSRSSNQPQHF | TGTGCCAGTAGTATAGAAAGTTCCCGGTCTAGCAATCAGCCCCAGCATTTT
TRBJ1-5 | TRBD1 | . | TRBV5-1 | CASSLTGQGNQPQHF | TGCGCCAGCAGCTTGACGGGACAGGGGAATCAGCCCCAGCATTTT
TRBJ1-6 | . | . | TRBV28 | CASSNIDSPLHF | TGTGCCAGCAGTAACATCGATTCACCCCTCCACTTT
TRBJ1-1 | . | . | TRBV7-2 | CASSFALGAEAFF | TGTGCCAGCAGCTTCGCCCTTGGGGCTGAAGCTTTCTTT
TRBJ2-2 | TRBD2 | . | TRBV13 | CASSLVGGTGELFF | TGTGCCAGCAGCTTGGTGGGAGGGACCGGGGAGCTGTTTTTT
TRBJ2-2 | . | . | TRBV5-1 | CASSLTGEVTGELFF | TGCGCCAGCAGCTTGACAGGGGAGGTCACCGGGGAGCTGTTTTTT
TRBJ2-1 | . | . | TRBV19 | CASMGVAATEGNEQFF | TGTGCCAGTATGGGAGTAGCGGCCACCGAGGGTAATGAGCAGTTCTTC
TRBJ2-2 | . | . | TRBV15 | CATSRDRKGLNTGELFF | TGTGCCACCAGCAGAGATAGGAAGGGACTCAACACCGGGGAGCTGTTTTTT
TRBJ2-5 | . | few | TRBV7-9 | CASSFRADLGRGETQYF | TGTGCCAGCAGCTTTAGGGCGGACTTAGGACGTGGAGAGACCCAGTACTTC
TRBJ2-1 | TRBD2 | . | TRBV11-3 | CASSHRTSGYHNEQFF | TGTGCCAGCAGCCACCGGACTAGCGGATACCACAATGAGCAGTTCTTC
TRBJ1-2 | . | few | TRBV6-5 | CASRGSTGPYGYTF | TGTGCCAGCCGGGGTTCGACAGGCCCCTATGGCTACACCTTC
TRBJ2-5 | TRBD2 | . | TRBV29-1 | CSVEAGAETQYF | TGCAGCGTGGAGGCGGGAGCGGAGACCCAGTACTTC
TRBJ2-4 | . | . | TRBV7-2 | CASSPGGVRRNIQYF | TGTGCCAGCAGCCCAGGAGGGGTACGGAGAAACATTCAGTACTTC
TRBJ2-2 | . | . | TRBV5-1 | CASRPGAGETGELFF | TGCGCCAGCAGACCGGGGGCAGGGGAAACCGGGGAGCTGTTTTTT
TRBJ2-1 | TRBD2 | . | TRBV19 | CASSRETGTSPFF | TGTGCCAGTAGCCGCGAAACCGGGACTAGTCCGTTCTTC
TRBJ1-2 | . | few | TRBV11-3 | CASSLDSTGYGGYTF | TGTGCCAGCAGCTTAGATTCGACAGGTTACGGTGGCTACACCTTC
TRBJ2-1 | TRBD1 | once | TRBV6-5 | CASRRDRGLGEQFF | TGTGCCAGCAGACGGGACAGGGGCTTAGGTGAGCAGTTCTTC
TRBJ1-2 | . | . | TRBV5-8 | CASTQGAGYTF | TGTGCCAGCACCCAGGGTGCCGGCTACACCTTC
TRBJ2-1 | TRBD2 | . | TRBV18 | CASSPGLAREGEQFF | TGTGCCAGCTCACCGGGACTAGCGCGGGAAGGTGAGCAGTTCTTC
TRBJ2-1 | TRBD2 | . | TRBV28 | CASSILAGGPSCVF | TGTGCCAGCAGTATACTAGCGGGAGGGCCTAGTTGCGTCTTC
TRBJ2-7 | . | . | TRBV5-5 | CASSLSTGTEQYF | TGTGCCAGCAGCTTGTCCACAGGGACCGAGCAGTACTTC
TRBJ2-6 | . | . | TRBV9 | CASSVVRSPGANVLTF | TGTGCCAGCAGCGTAGTACGGTCACCTGGGGCCAACGTCCTGACTTTC
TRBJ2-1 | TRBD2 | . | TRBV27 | CASSIYKREGLDEQFF | TGTGCCAGCAGTATATACAAGCGGGAGGGCCTGGATGAGCAGTTCTTC
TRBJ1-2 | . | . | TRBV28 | CASSTGTYGYTF | TGTGCCAGCAGTACCGGGACATATGGCTACACCTTC
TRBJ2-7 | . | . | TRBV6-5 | CASYTLREGDYEQYF | TGTGCCAGTTACACCCTTCGCGAAGGTGACTACGAGCAGTACTTC
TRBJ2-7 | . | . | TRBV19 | CASSFPSLKGDEQYF | TGTGCCAGTAGTTTCCCCAGCCTGAAGGGCGACGAGCAGTACTTC
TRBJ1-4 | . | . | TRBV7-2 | CASSPEGPGGGEKLFF | TGTGCCAGCAGCCCCGAGGGGCCAGGCGGGGGTGAAAAACTGTTTTTT
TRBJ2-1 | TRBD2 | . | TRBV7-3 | CASSLLGTSGSNEQFF | TGTGCCAGCAGCTTACTTGGGACTAGCGGGAGCAATGAGCAGTTCTTC
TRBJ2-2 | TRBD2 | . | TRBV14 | CASSPPGTKAGELFF | TGTGCCAGCAGCCCCCCAGGGACTAAGGCCGGGGAGCTGTTTTTT
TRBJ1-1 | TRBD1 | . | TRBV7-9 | CASSLAGTGGDEAFF | TGTGCCAGCAGCTTAGCCGGGACAGGGGGCGATGAAGCTTTCTTT
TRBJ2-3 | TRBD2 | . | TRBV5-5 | CASSRRLADTDTQYF | TGTGCCAGCAGCCGCAGACTAGCGGACACAGATACGCAGTATTTT
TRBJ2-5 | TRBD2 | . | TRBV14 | CASSQVPGTSGRKTQYF | TGTGCCAGCAGCCAAGTCCCCGGGACTAGCGGGAGGAAGACCCAGTACTTC
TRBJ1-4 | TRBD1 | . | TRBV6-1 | CASHNRGYNEKLFF | TGTGCCAGTCACAACAGGGGATATAATGAAAAACTGTTTTTT
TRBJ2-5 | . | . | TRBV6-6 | CASSGRVETQYF | TGTGCCAGCAGTGGCAGAGTGGAGACCCAGTACTTC
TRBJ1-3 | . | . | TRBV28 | CASSLQIQLGGNTIYF | TGTGCCAGCAGTCTTCAGATCCAACTGGGTGGAAACACCATATATTTT
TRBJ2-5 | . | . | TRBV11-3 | CASSLDPTGLETQYF | TGTGCCAGCAGCTTAGATCCTACGGGTTTGGAGACCCAGTACTTC
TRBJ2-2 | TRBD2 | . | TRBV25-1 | CASSELPLAGGHRGAVF | TGTGCCAGCAGTGAACTTCCTCTAGCGGGAGGGCACCGGGGAGCTGTTTTT
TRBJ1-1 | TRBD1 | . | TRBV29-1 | CSGEQGETEAFF | TGCAGCGGCGAACAGGGGGAAACTGAAGCTTTCTTT
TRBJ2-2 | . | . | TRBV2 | CASSEFGNGPGELFF | TGTGCCAGCAGTGAATTTGGGAACGGTCCCGGGGAGCTGTTTTTT
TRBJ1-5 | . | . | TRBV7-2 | CASNRGVRGQPQHF | TGTGCCAGCAACCGGGGAGTTCGGGGGCAGCCCCAGCATTTT
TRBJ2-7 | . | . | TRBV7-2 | CASSLGHKYEQYF | TGTGCCAGCAGCCTCGGACACAAATACGAGCAGTACTTC
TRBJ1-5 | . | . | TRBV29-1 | CSVGGEGGPQHF | TGCAGCGTTGGAGGGGAGGGGGGGCCCCAGCATTTT
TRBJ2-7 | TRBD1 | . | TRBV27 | CASRTDRLSYEQYF | TGTGCCAGCAGGACGGACAGGCTTTCCTACGAGCAGTACTTC
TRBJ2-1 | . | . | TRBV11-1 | CASSSQSNEQFF | TGTGCCAGCAGTTCACAAAGCAATGAGCAGTTCTTC
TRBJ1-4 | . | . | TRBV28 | CASSFGEKLFF | TGTGCCAGCAGTTTTGGTGAAAAACTGTTTTTT
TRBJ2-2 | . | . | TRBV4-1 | CASSQESNTGELFF | TGCGCCAGCAGCCAAGAAAGTAACACCGGGGAGCTGTTTTTT
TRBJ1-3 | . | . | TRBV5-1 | CASSLAAGEGDTIYF | TGCGCCAGCAGCTTGGCCGCGGGTGAAGGAGACACCATATATTTT
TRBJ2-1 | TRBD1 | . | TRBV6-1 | CASRGTERYNEQFF | TGTGCCAGCAGGGGGACAGAGCGTTACAATGAGCAGTTCTTC